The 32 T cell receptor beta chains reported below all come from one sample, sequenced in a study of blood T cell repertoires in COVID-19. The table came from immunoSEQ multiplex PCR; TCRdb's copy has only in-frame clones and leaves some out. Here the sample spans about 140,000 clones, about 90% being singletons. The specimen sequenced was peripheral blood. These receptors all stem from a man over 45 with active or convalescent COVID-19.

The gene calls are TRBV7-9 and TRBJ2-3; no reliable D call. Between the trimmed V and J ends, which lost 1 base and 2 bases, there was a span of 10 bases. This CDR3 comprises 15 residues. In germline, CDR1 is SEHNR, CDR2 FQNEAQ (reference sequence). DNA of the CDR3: TGTGCCAGCAGCTTAGATCGACTCAACACAGATACGCAGTATTTT. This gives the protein CASSLDRLNTDTQYF.

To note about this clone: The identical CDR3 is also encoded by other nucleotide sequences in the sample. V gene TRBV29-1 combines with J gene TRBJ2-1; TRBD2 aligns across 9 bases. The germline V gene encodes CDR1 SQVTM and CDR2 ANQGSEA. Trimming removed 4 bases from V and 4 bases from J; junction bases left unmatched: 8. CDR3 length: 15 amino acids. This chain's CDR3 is CSVGGLAGLYNEQFF. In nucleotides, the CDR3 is TGCAGCGTTGGTGGGCTAGCGGGACTTTACAATGAGCAGTTCTTC.

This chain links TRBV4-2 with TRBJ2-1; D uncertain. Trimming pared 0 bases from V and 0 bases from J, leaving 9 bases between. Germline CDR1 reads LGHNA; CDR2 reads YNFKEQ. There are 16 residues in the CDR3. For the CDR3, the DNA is TGTGCCAGCAGCCAAGACGACTTCAGCTCCTACAATGAGCAGTTCTTC. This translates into CASSQDDFSSYNEQFF.

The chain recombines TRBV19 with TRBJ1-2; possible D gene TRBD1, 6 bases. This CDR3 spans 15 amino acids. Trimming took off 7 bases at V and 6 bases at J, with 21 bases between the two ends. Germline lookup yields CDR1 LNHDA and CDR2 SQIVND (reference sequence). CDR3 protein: CASTVLDSRVHGYTF. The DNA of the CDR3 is TGTGCCAGTACCGTCTTGGACAGCCGGGTCCATGGCTACACCTTC.

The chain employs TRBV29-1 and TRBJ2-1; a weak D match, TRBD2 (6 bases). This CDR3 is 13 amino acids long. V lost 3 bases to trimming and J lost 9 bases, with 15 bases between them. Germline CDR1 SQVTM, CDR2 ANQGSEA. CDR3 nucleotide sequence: TGCAGCGTTGACCTCCTGAGGAGGGGTGAGCAGTTCTTC. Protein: CSVDLLRRGEQFF.

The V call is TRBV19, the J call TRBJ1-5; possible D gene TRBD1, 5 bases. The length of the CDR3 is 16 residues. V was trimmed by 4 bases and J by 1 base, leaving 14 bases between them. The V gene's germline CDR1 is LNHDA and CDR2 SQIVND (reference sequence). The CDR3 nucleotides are TGTGCCAGTAGTAAAGATCGGGGGGGGAGCAATCAGCCCCAGCATTTT. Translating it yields CASSKDRGGSNQPQHF.

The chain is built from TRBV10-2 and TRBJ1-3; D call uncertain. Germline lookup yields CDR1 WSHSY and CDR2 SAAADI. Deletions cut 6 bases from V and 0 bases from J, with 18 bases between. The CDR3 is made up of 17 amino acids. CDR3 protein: CASSRPGRANSGNTIYF. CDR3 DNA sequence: TGCGCCAGCAGCAGACCTGGGCGGGCGAACTCTGGAAACACCATATATTTT.

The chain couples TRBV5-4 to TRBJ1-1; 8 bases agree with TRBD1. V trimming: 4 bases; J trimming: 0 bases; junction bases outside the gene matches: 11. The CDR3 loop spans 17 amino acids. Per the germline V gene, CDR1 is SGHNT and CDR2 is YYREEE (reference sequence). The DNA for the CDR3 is TGTGCCAGCAGCCGTGGACAGGGTTTAAGCCTGAACACTGAAGCTTTCTTT. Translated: CASSRGQGLSLNTEAFF.

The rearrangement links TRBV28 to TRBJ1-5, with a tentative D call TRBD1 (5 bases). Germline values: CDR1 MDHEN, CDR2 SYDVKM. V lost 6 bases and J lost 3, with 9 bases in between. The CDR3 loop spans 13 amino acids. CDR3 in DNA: TGTGCCAGCAGGAGACAGTCCAATCAGCCCCAGCATTTT. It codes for CASRRQSNQPQHF.

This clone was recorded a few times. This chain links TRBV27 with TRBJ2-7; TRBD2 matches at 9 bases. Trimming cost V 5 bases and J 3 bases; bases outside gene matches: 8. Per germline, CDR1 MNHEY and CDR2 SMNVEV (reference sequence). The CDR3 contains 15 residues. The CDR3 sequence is CASSAQAGGFYEQYF. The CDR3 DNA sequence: TGTGCCAGCAGTGCCCAGGCGGGAGGGTTCTACGAGCAGTACTTC.

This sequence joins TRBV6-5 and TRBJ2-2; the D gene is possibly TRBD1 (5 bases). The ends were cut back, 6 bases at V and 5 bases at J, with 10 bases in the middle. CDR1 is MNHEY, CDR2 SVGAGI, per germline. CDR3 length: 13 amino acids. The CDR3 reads CASRSKGTGELFF. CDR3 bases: TGTGCCAGCAGATCCAAGGGGACCGGGGAGCTGTTTTTT.

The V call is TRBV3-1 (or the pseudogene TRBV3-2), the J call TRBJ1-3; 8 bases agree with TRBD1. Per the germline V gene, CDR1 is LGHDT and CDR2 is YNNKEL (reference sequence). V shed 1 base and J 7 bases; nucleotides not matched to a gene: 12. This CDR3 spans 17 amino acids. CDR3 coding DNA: TGTGCCAGCAGCCAAGGGACAGGGTTTCCCCGTGGGAACACCATATATTTT. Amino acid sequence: CASSQGTGFPRGNTIYF.

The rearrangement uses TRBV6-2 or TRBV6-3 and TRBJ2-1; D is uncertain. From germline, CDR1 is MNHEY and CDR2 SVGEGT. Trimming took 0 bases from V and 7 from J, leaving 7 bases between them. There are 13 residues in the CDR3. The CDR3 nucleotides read TGTGCCAGCAGTTACTCAGACTGGAATGAGCAGTTCTTC. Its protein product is CASSYSDWNEQFF.

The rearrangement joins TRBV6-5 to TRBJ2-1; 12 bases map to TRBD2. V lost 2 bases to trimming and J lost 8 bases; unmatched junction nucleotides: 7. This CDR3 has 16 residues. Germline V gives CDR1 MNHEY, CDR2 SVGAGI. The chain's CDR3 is CASSYGLAGGLDEQFF. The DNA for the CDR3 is TGTGCCAGCAGTTACGGGCTAGCGGGAGGGCTGGATGAGCAGTTCTTC.

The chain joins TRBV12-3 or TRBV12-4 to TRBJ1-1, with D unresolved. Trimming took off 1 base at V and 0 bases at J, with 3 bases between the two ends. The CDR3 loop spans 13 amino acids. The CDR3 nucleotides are TGTGCCAGCAGTTTAGTAATGAACACTGAAGCTTTCTTT. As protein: CASSLVMNTEAFF.

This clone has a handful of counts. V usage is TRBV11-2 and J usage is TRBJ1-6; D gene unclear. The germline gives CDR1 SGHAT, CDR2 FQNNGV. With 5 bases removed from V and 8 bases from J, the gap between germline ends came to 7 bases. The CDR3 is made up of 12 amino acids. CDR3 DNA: TGTGCCAGCAGCCGGGTCGATTCACCCCTCCACTTT. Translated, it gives CASSRVDSPLHF.

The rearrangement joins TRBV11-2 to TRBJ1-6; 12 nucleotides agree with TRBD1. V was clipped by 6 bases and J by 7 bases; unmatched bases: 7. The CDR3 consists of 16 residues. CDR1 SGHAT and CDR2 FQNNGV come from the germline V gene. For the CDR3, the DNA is TGTGCCAGCAGGGTCCCGGGACAGGGGGCAAATTCACCCCTCCACTTT. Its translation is CASRVPGQGANSPLHF.

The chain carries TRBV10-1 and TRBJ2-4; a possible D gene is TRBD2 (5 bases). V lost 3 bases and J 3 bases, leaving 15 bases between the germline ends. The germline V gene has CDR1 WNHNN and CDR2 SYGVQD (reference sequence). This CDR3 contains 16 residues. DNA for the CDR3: TGCGCCAGCAGTGAACGGAGGAGCTCTCACAAAAACATTCAGTACTTC. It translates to CASSERRSSHKNIQYF.

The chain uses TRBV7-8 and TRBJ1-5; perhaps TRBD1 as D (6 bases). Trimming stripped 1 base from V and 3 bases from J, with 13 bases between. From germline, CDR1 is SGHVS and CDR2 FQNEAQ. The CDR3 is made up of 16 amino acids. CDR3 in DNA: TGTGCCAGCAGCTTAGGGACAGCAAATGTCAATCAGCCCCAGCATTTT. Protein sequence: CASSLGTANVNQPQHF.

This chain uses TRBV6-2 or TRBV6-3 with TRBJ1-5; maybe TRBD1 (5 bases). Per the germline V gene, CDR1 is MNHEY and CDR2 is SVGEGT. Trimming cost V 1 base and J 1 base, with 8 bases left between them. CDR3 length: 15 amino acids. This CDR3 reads CASSYLGGSNQPQHF. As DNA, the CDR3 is TGTGCCAGCAGTTACTTGGGGGGGAGCAATCAGCCCCAGCATTTT.

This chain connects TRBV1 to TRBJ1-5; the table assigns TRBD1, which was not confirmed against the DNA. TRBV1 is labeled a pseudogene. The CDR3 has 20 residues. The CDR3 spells CTSSQDDAPEGAGSNQPQHF. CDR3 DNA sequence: TGCACCAGCAGCCAAGATGACGCCCCGGAGGGGGCGGGTAGCAATCAGCCCCAGCATTTT.

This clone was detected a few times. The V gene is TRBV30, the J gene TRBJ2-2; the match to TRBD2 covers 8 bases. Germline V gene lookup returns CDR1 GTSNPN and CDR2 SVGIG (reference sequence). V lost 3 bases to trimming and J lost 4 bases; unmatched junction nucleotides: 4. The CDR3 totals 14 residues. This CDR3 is CAWRSGGPTGELFF. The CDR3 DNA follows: TGTGCCTGGAGGTCGGGAGGGCCCACCGGGGAGCTGTTTTTT.

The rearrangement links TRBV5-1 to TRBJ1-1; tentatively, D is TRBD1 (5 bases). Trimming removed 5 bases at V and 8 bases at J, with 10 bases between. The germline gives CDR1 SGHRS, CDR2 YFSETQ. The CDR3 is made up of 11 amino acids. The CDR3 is CASRSGREAFF. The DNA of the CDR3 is TGCGCCAGCAGATCAGGGAGGGAAGCTTTCTTT.

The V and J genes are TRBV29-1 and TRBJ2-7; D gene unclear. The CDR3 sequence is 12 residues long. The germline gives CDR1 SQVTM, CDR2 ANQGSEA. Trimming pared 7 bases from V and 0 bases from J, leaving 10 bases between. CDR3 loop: CSASVNSYEQYF. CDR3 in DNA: TGCAGCGCTTCGGTCAACTCCTACGAGCAGTACTTC.

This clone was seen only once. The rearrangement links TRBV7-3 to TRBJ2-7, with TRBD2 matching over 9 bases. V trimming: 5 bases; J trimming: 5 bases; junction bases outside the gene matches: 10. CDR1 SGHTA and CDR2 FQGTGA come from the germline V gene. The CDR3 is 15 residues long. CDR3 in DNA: TGTGCCAGCAGCCTGGGACTAGCTCCTCCAGACGAGCAGTACTTC. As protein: CASSLGLAPPDEQYF.

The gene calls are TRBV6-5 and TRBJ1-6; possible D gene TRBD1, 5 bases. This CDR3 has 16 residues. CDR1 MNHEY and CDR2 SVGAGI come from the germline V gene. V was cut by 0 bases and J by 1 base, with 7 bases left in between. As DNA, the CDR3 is TGTGCCAGCAGTTACTCGAGACAGTCCTATAATTCACCCCTCCACTTT. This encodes CASSYSRQSYNSPLHF.

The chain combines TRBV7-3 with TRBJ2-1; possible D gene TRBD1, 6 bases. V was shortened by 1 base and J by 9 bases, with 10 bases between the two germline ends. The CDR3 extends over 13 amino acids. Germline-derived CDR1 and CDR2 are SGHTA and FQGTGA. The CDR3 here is CASSLRQASEQFF. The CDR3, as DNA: TGTGCCAGCAGCTTAAGACAGGCTAGTGAGCAGTTCTTC.

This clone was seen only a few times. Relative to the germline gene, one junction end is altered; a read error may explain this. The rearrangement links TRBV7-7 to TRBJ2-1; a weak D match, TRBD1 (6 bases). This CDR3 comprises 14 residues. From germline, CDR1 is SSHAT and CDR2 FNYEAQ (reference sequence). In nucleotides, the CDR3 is TGTGCTAGCAGCCGAAACAGGGCGGACAATGAGCAGTTCTTC. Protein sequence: CASSRNRADNEQFF.

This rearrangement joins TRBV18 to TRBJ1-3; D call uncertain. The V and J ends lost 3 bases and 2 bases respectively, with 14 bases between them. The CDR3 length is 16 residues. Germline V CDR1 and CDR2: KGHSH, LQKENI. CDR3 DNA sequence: TGTGCCAGCTCACCCTCAGGTCTTAGCGCTGGAAACACCATATATTTT. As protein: CASSPSGLSAGNTIYF.

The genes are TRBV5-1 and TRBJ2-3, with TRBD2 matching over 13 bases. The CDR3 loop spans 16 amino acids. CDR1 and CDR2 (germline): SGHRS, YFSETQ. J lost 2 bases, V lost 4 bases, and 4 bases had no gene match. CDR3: CASSKGLAGVTDTQYF. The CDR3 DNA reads TGCGCCAGCAGCAAAGGACTAGCGGGAGTCACAGATACGCAGTATTTT.

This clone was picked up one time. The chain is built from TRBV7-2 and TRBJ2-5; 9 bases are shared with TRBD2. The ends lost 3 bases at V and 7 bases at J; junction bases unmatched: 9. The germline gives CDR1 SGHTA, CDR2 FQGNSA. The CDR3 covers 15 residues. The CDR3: CASSLAGGPGRTQYF. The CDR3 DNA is TGTGCCAGCAGCTTGGCGGGAGGGCCCGGGCGGACCCAGTACTTC. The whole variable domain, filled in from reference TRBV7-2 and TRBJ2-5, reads GAGVSQSPSNKVTEKGKDVELRCDPISGHTALYWYRQSLGQGLEFLIYFQGNSAPDKSGLPSDRFSAERTGGSVSTLTIQRTQQEDSAVYLCASSLAGGPGRTQYFGPGTRLLVL.

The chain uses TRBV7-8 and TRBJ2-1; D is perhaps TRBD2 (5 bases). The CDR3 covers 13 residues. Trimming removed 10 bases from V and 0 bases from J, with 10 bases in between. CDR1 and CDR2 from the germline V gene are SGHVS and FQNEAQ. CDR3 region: CAIGGFSYNEQFF. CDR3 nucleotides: TGTGCCATAGGCGGGTTCTCCTACAATGAGCAGTTCTTC.